Below are 2 T cell receptor beta chains sequenced from a single sample in a study of cytomegalovirus exposure and HLA in healthy donors (TCRdb year 2017). Library preparation was by the immunoSEQ multiplex PCR assay. The multiplex PCR relied on a mix of 60 forward primers for TCR Vbeta segments and 13 reverse primers for TCR Jbeta segments. Imported from immuneACCESS, the table was reduced by TCRdb to in-frame sequences with V and J called. These copies leave out some clones; in studies compared against another copy, an unresolved V gene accounts for under half, and the cause of the remainder is not known. The sample table records approximately 140,000 clones; approximately 80% of these occur just once. Roughly 4.2% of the sample rests with the top ten. Sequences were obtained from PBMCs. Receptor source: a woman between 40 and 55 years old in good health and CMV-seronegative.

The chain joins TRBV19 to TRBJ1-5, with TRBD1 matching 7 bases. V dropped 5 bases and J dropped 8; count of bases not matched to a gene: 3. The CDR3 contains 12 residues. Germline V gene lookup returns CDR1 LNHDA and CDR2 SQIVND (reference sequence). The CDR3 DNA reads as TGTGCCAGTAGTGCCAGGGGGAAGCCCCAGCATTTT. The encoded protein is CASSARGKPQHF.

The genes are TRBV5-4 and TRBJ2-1, with 12 bases matching TRBD2. This CDR3 spans 16 amino acids. Germline V gives CDR1 SGHNT, CDR2 YYREEE (reference sequence). V trimming: 2 bases; J trimming: 10 bases; junction bases outside the gene matches: 10. CDR3 amino acids: CASSLLAGGKRGEQFF. DNA of the CDR3: TGTGCCAGCAGCTTACTAGCGGGGGGTAAGAGGGGAGAGCAGTTCTTC.